This TCR beta chain derives from a study of blood T cell repertoires in COVID-19. Assay used: immunoSEQ multiplex PCR; TCRdb lists only in-frame clones, some missing. The repertoire holds around 330,000 clones, 89% seen once, with 8% to 10% in the top ten. This CDR3 has 19 residues. V dropped 4 bases and J dropped 1 base, with 24 bases sitting between them. This TCR was sampled from a woman aged 40 to 50 who had recovered from COVID-19. This chain links TRBV5-7 with TRBJ2-1; tentatively, D is TRBD2 (5 bases). TRBV5-7 is placed among ORFs of uncertain function. Source material: PBMCs or T cells enriched from blood (not recorded which). CDR3 sequence (DNA): TGTGCCAGCAGCATCGGACTGTCGAAAAGCGCAGGTTCCTACAATGAGCAGTTCTTC. Translated, it gives CASSIGLSKSAGSYNEQFF.